The clone carrying this T cell receptor beta chain showed up just a few times. What it binds is not known. The PCR had 60 Vbeta and 13 Jbeta primers. TCRdb's table, derived via immunoSEQ multiplex PCR, lists solely in-frame clones and lacks some. This sample carries approximately 120,000 clones, about 10% of them seen once, and the ten largest clones take about 4.7%. The data are from a study of cytomegalovirus exposure and HLA in healthy donors. V lost 4 bases and J 0 bases, leaving 9 bases between the germline ends. The V gene's germline CDR1 is SEHNR and CDR2 FQNEAQ (reference sequence). CDR3 length: 14 residues. Broader study findings: Being productive about 87% or about 30% of the time was typical of most TCR beta V segments in an earlier analysis. Three CMV-associated chains proved CMV antigen-specific in vitro.

This clonotype was sampled from a woman aged 18-29 years in good health and CMV-seropositive. The source material was PBMCs. The chain recombines TRBV7-9 with TRBJ1-1, with a tentative D call TRBD1 (5 bases). The CDR3 is CASSSTAMNTEAFF. CDR3 nucleotide sequence: TGTGCCAGCAGCTCGACAGCCATGAACACTGAAGCTTTCTTT.